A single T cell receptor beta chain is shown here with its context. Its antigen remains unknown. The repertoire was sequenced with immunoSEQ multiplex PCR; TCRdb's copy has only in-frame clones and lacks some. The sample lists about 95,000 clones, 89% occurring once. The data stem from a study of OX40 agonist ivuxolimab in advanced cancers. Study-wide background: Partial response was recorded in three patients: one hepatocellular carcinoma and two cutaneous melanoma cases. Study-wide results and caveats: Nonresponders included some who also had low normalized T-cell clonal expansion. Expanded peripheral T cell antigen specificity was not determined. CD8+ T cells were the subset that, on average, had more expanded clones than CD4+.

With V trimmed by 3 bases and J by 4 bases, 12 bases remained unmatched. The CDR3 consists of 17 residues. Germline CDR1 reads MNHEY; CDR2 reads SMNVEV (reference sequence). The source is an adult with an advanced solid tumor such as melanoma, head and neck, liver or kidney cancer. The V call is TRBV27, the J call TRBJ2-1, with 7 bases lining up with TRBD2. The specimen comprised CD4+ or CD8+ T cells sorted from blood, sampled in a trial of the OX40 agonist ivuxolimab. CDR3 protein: CASSFRLRGGGYNEQFF. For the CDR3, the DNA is TGTGCCAGCAGTTTCCGTCTCCGTGGCGGGGGTTACAATGAGCAGTTCTTC.